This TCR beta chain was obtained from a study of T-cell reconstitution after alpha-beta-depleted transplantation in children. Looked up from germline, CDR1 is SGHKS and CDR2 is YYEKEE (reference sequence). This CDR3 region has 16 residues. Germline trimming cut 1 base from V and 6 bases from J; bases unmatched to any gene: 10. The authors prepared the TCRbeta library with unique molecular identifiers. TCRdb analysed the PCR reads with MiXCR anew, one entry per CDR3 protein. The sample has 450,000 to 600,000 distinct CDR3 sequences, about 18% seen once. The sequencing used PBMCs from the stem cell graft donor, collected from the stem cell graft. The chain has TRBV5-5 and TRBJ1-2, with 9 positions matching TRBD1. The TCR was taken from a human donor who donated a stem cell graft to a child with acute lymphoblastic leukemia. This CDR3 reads CASSLTPADRGDGYTF. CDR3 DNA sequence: TGTGCCAGCAGCTTGACCCCCGCGGACAGGGGAGATGGCTACACCTTC.